The rows below give T cell receptor beta chains drawn from one sample of a study of cytomegalovirus exposure and HLA in healthy donors. This table comes from immunoSEQ multiplex PCR, and its TCRdb copy is limited to in-frame clones, with some not included. The sample lists approximately 170,000 clones; roughly 79% were seen once. The sample taken for sequencing was PBMCs. The origin of the receptors is a man aged 40-49 years in good health and CMV-seronegative. The CDR3 runs from the conserved cysteine through the conserved F or W. D genes are given only for firm matches. Clone sizes are given selectively: once, few, many, or a class where the clone is expanded.

abundance,v_gene,d_gene,j_gene,CDR3aa,CDR3nt
few,TRBV30,TRBD2,TRBJ2-1,CAWRSGTSGRVSYNEQFF,TGTGCCTGGAGGAGCGGGACTAGCGGGAGGGTTTCCTACAATGAGCAGTTCTTC
NA,TRBV9,TRBD2,TRBJ2-2,CASSISGSQGGELFF,TGTGCCAGCAGCATTAGCGGGAGTCAAGGCGGGGAGCTGTTTTTT
NA,TRBV30,NA,TRBJ2-2,CAWQAKANTGELFF,TGTGCCTGGCAGGCCAAGGCGAACACCGGGGAGCTGTTTTTT
NA,TRBV2,TRBD1,TRBJ1-1,CASSPSADRGTEAFF,TGTGCCAGCAGTCCATCGGCGGACAGGGGTACTGAAGCTTTCTTT
NA,TRBV9,NA,TRBJ2-1,CASSPHDPRPSSSYNEQFF,TGTGCCAGCAGCCCTCACGACCCCAGGCCCTCGAGCTCCTACAATGAGCAGTTCTTC
NA,TRBV19,TRBD2,TRBJ2-3,CASSAAFGGRAYNTDTQYF,TGTGCCAGTAGTGCCGCCTTCGGCGGGAGGGCATATAACACAGATACGCAGTATTTT
NA,TRBV30,TRBD2,TRBJ2-2,CAWDLGLAGELFF,TGTGCCTGGGACCTCGGACTAGCCGGGGAGCTGTTTTTT
NA,TRBV9,NA,TRBJ1-5,CASSARQNQPQHF,TGTGCCAGCAGCGCTCGACAGAATCAGCCCCAGCATTTT
NA,TRBV5-1,NA,TRBJ2-1,CASSLEWSSYNEQFF,TGCGCCAGCAGCTTGGAGTGGAGCTCCTACAATGAGCAGTTCTTC
NA,TRBV7-3,TRBD1,TRBJ2-5,CASSLARQGSPLYF,TGTGCCAGCAGCTTAGCCCGACAGGGATCGCCCTTGTACTTC
few,TRBV28,TRBD1,TRBJ2-4,CASSAEGAKNSQYF,TGTGCCAGCAGTGCCGAGGGGGCCAAAAACAGTCAGTACTTC
NA,TRBV13,NA,TRBJ1-1,CASEYENTEAFF,TGTGCCAGTGAGTATGAAAACACTGAAGCTTTCTTT
few,TRBV7-8,TRBD2,TRBJ2-7,CASSQLAGGAYEQYF,TGTGCCAGCAGCCAACTAGCGGGAGGCGCCTACGAGCAGTACTTC
NA,TRBV29-1,NA,TRBJ2-3,CSVDGSGGSDTQYF,TGCAGCGTTGACGGGTCCGGGGGTTCAGATACGCAGTATTTT
few,TRBV6-1,NA,TRBJ1-5,CASSVGPGQPQHF,TGTGCCAGCAGTGTAGGTCCAGGGCAGCCCCAGCATTTT
NA,TRBV11-2,NA,TRBJ2-3,CASSLDPGVTDTQYF,TGTGCCAGCAGCTTAGATCCCGGAGTCACAGATACGCAGTATTTT
NA,TRBV28,NA,TRBJ1-5,CASSYGIERAPQHF,TGTGCCAGCAGTTACGGGATCGAGCGGGCCCCCCAGCATTTT
NA,TRBV6-1,TRBD1,TRBJ1-1,CASRGTVMNTEAFF,TGTGCCAGCAGGGGGACAGTCATGAACACTGAAGCTTTCTTT
NA,TRBV27,NA,TRBJ1-1,CASSHTGTEAFF,TGTGCCAGCAGTCATACGGGTACTGAAGCTTTCTTT
NA,TRBV28,TRBD2,TRBJ2-1,CASITSGYNEQFF,TGTGCCAGCATCACTAGCGGATACAATGAGCAGTTCTTC
NA,TRBV29-1,TRBD1,TRBJ2-5,CSVDPLFPGGRARQETQYF,TGCAGCGTTGACCCCTTATTCCCAGGGGGTCGGGCTCGCCAAGAGACCCAGTACTTC
NA,TRBV4-1,TRBD2,TRBJ2-1,CASSQGPGAGELYNEQFF,TGCGCCAGCAGCCAAGGCCCGGGAGCGGGAGAATTATATAATGAGCAGTTCTTC
NA,TRBV10-2,NA,TRBJ1-6,CASTRSSYNSPLHF,TGCGCCAGCACCAGAAGCTCCTATAATTCACCCCTCCACTTT
NA,TRBV28,TRBD1,TRBJ1-2,CASSVGDRGAYGYTF,TGTGCCAGCAGCGTAGGTGACAGGGGCGCGTATGGCTACACCTTC
NA,TRBV4-1,TRBD2,TRBJ2-4,CASSQDRGRGTSGVKNIQYF,TGCGCCAGCAGCCAAGATAGGGGCCGAGGGACTAGCGGGGTCAAAAACATTCAGTACTTC
NA,TRBV4-1,TRBD1,TRBJ2-3,CASSQAPGQGIDTQYF,TGCGCCAGCAGCCAAGCCCCGGGACAGGGGATAGATACGCAGTATTTT
few,TRBV4-2,NA,TRBJ2-7,CASSQGVGESHEQYF,TGTGCCAGCAGCCAAGGCGTCGGGGAATCCCACGAGCAGTACTTC
few,TRBV7-6,TRBD1,TRBJ1-5,CASSLETGPTNNQPQHF,TGTGCCAGCAGCTTGGAGACAGGGCCCACTAACAATCAGCCCCAGCATTTT
NA,TRBV12-5,NA,TRBJ2-7,CATPRDRRYEQYF,TGTGCTACCCCGCGGGACAGACGCTACGAGCAGTACTTC
NA,TRBV5-1,NA,TRBJ1-3,CASSTDSLGNTIYF,TGCGCCAGCAGCACCGACAGTCTTGGAAACACCATATATTTT
NA,TRBV11-2,TRBD1,TRBJ2-5,CASSFLTGWGETQYF,TGTGCCAGCAGCTTTTTGACAGGGTGGGGAGAGACCCAGTACTTC
NA,TRBV19,TRBD1,TRBJ1-1,CASSMRQGTEAFF,TGTGCCAGTAGTATGAGACAGGGGACTGAAGCTTTCTTT
NA,TRBV2,TRBD2,TRBJ2-2,CASLPSGSRAGELFF,TGTGCCAGCCTGCCTAGCGGGAGTCGTGCCGGGGAGCTGTTTTTT
NA,TRBV6-4,TRBD2,TRBJ2-2,CASSASGDTGELFF,TGTGCCAGCAGTGCTAGCGGAGACACCGGGGAGCTGTTTTTT
once,TRBV7-3,NA,TRBJ1-1,CASSLAGGRMNTEAFF,TGTGCCAGCAGCCTGGCCGGCGGGAGGATGAACACTGAAGCTTTCTTT
once,TRBV10-3,TRBD2,TRBJ2-1,CAISEKASGSNEQFF,TGTGCCATCAGTGAGAAGGCTAGCGGGAGCAATGAGCAGTTCTTC
NA,TRBV2,TRBD2,TRBJ2-1,CASSGVAGGNEQFF,TGTGCCAGCAGTGGAGTAGCGGGAGGGAATGAGCAGTTCTTC
NA,TRBV7-9,NA,TRBJ1-2,CASSLTVNYGYTF,TGTGCCAGCAGCTTAACAGTAAACTATGGCTACACCTTC
NA,TRBV5-4,TRBD1,TRBJ2-3,CASRGQGGTDTQYF,TGTGCCAGCAGGGGACAGGGGGGAACAGATACGCAGTATTTT
NA,TRBV25-1,TRBD1,TRBJ2-4,CASSAPAGGHIQYF,TGTGCCAGCAGTGCACCCGCAGGGGGACACATTCAGTACTTC
few,TRBV5-1,NA,TRBJ2-1,CASSLLPSHNEQFF,TGCGCCAGCAGCTTGCTCCCTAGCCACAATGAGCAGTTCTTC
NA,TRBV13,NA,TRBJ2-1,CASSLLAYNEQFF,TGTGCCAGCAGCTTACTAGCCTACAATGAGCAGTTCTTC
NA,TRBV5-1,TRBD1,TRBJ1-2,CASSPQTGLDVYTF,TGCGCCAGCAGCCCGCAGACAGGGCTGGATGTCTACACCTTC